This T cell receptor (beta chain) derives from a study of cytomegalovirus exposure and HLA in healthy donors. The PCR ran on 60 Vbeta and 13 Jbeta primers. Produced via immunoSEQ multiplex PCR; TCRdb's table is partial and in-frame only. Of approximately 170,000 clones in the sample, just under 80% were seen once. The ends lost 5 bases at V and 10 bases at J; junction bases unmatched: 5. The germline CDR1 and CDR2 sequences are MNHEY and SVGAGI. The CDR3 extends over 13 amino acids. This chain uses TRBV6-5 with TRBJ2-1, with 10 bases aligning to TRBD1. This sequence originates from a man younger than 35 in good health and CMV-seropositive. The sample consisted of PBMCs. The CDR3 coding sequence is TGTGCCAGCAGTGGCGGACAGGGGGAGGAGCAGTTCTTC. This translates into CASSGGQGEEQFF.